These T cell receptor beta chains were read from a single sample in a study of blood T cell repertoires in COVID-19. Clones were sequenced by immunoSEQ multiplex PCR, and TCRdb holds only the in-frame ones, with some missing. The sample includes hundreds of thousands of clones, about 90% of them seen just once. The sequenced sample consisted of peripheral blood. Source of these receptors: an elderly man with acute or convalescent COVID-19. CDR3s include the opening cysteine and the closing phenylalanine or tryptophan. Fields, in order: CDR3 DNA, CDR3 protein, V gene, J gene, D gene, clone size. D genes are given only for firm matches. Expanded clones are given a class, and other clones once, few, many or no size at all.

CDR3nt: TGTGCCAGCAGCACGACAGGAGTAGGGAATCAGCCCCAGCATTTT
CDR3aa: CASSTTGVGNQPQHF
v_gene: TRBV3-1/TRBV3-2
j_gene: TRBJ1-5
d_gene: NA
abundance: NA

CDR3nt: TGTGCCAGCAGTTCGACAGGGGCTCGGGGAGCTGAAGCTTTCTTT
CDR3aa: CASSSTGARGAEAFF
v_gene: TRBV28
j_gene: TRBJ1-1
d_gene: TRBD1
abundance: NA

CDR3nt: TGTGCCAGCAGTTCGTCGAGTAGCGGGAGCTACGAGCAGTACTTC
CDR3aa: CASSSSSSGSYEQYF
v_gene: TRBV28
j_gene: TRBJ2-7
d_gene: TRBD2
abundance: NA

CDR3nt: TGTGCCAGCAGCGCGGGACAGGGGGCTCCTCGGGCAGATACGCAGTATTTT
CDR3aa: CASSAGQGAPRADTQYF
v_gene: TRBV9
j_gene: TRBJ2-3
d_gene: TRBD1
abundance: NA

CDR3nt: TGCAGTGCTGCTGAGACTGAAGCTTTCTTT
CDR3aa: CSAAETEAFF
v_gene: TRBV20-1
j_gene: TRBJ1-1
d_gene: NA
abundance: NA

CDR3nt: TGTGCCAGCAGCTATTTCAGGGGAAACACTGAAGCTTTCTTT
CDR3aa: CASSYFRGNTEAFF
v_gene: TRBV14
j_gene: TRBJ1-1
d_gene: NA
abundance: NA

CDR3nt: TGTGCCAGTAGTCGAAGGACAGGGAATTACGAGCAGTACTTC
CDR3aa: CASSRRTGNYEQYF
v_gene: TRBV19
j_gene: TRBJ2-7
d_gene: TRBD1
abundance: NA

CDR3nt: TGTGCCAGCAGCCATGGGACTAGCGGAAGAAGACAGTTCTTC
CDR3aa: CASSHGTSGRRQFF
v_gene: TRBV7-3
j_gene: TRBJ2-1
d_gene: TRBD2
abundance: NA

CDR3nt: TGTGCCAGCAGTCGACAGGGGGCGCGCGGAAACATTCAGTACTTC
CDR3aa: CASSRQGARGNIQYF
v_gene: TRBV27
j_gene: TRBJ2-4
d_gene: TRBD1
abundance: NA

CDR3nt: TGCGCCAGCACTCTGGGGGCGGGGGGAAACACAGATACGCAGTATTTT
CDR3aa: CASTLGAGGNTDTQYF
v_gene: TRBV10-1
j_gene: TRBJ2-3
d_gene: TRBD2
abundance: NA

CDR3nt: TGCGCCAGCAGGGCCCCCACGAACACCGGGGAGCTGTTTTTT
CDR3aa: CASRAPTNTGELFF
v_gene: TRBV5-1
j_gene: TRBJ2-2
d_gene: NA
abundance: NA

CDR3nt: TGTGCCAGCAGACTCCACAGGGGACGAGACTATGGCTACACCTTC
CDR3aa: CASRLHRGRDYGYTF
v_gene: TRBV9
j_gene: TRBJ1-2
d_gene: TRBD1
abundance: NA

CDR3nt: TGTGCCAGTAGTATGGACAGGGGATTTGTGACCCAGTACTTC
CDR3aa: CASSMDRGFVTQYF
v_gene: TRBV19
j_gene: TRBJ2-5
d_gene: TRBD1
abundance: NA

CDR3nt: TGTGCCAGCAGCAGAGGACTAGCGTCTTCCACAGATACGCAGTATTTT
CDR3aa: CASSRGLASSTDTQYF
v_gene: TRBV7-2
j_gene: TRBJ2-3
d_gene: TRBD2
abundance: NA

CDR3nt: TGTGCCAGTAGTAGAATGACAGGGGGTAGCAATCAGCCCCAGCATTTT
CDR3aa: CASSRMTGGSNQPQHF
v_gene: TRBV19
j_gene: TRBJ1-5
d_gene: TRBD1
abundance: once

CDR3nt: TGTGCCAGCAGTGGACTAGCGGGAGCCCACGAGCAGTACTTC
CDR3aa: CASSGLAGAHEQYF
v_gene: TRBV11-2
j_gene: TRBJ2-7
d_gene: TRBD2
abundance: once

CDR3nt: TGTGCCAGCAGGGGTGGACAGGGGGCTGGAAACACCATATATTTT
CDR3aa: CASRGGQGAGNTIYF
v_gene: TRBV2
j_gene: TRBJ1-3
d_gene: TRBD1
abundance: NA

CDR3nt: TGCAGCGTATCAACGGGAGATACTGGCTACACCTTC
CDR3aa: CSVSTGDTGYTF
v_gene: TRBV29-1
j_gene: TRBJ1-2
d_gene: NA
abundance: NA

CDR3nt: TGCAGCGTTGAGGGGACAGGGGGAATTGATGAGCAGTTCTTC
CDR3aa: CSVEGTGGIDEQFF
v_gene: TRBV29-1
j_gene: TRBJ2-1
d_gene: TRBD1
abundance: NA

CDR3nt: TGTGCCAGCAGTTGGGGAGGGCGGGCTAACGGCTACACCTTC
CDR3aa: CASSWGGRANGYTF
v_gene: TRBV28
j_gene: TRBJ1-2
d_gene: NA
abundance: NA

CDR3nt: TGTGCCAGCAGTTTAAGACGGGGGGAGACCCAGTACTTC
CDR3aa: CASSLRRGETQYF
v_gene: TRBV27
j_gene: TRBJ2-5
d_gene: NA
abundance: few

CDR3nt: TGTGCCAGCAGTTTTCTGCGCGAGCAGTACTTC
CDR3aa: CASSFLREQYF
v_gene: TRBV12-3/TRBV12-4
j_gene: TRBJ2-7
d_gene: NA
abundance: NA

CDR3nt: TGTGCCAGCAGCTTATACGGGGGGGCCTCTTACAATGAGCAGTTCTTC
CDR3aa: CASSLYGGASYNEQFF
v_gene: TRBV7-9
j_gene: TRBJ2-1
d_gene: TRBD2
abundance: NA

CDR3nt: TGTGCCAGCAGCTTGAATCAAAAGCCCACCTACGAGCAGTACTTC
CDR3aa: CASSLNQKPTYEQYF
v_gene: TRBV5-4
j_gene: TRBJ2-7
d_gene: NA
abundance: NA

CDR3nt: TGTGCCAGCAGCTTACAGGGTAATGAAAAACTGTTTTTT
CDR3aa: CASSLQGNEKLFF
v_gene: TRBV5-5
j_gene: TRBJ1-4
d_gene: NA
abundance: NA

CDR3nt: TGTGCCAGCAGCCAAGGTGCCAGAAACACTGAAGCTTTCTTT
CDR3aa: CASSQGARNTEAFF
v_gene: TRBV3-1/TRBV3-2
j_gene: TRBJ1-1
d_gene: NA
abundance: NA

CDR3nt: TGTGCCAGCAGCCTGGCCGGGACAGAGAATGAGCAGTTCTTC
CDR3aa: CASSLAGTENEQFF
v_gene: TRBV11-2
j_gene: TRBJ2-1
d_gene: TRBD1
abundance: NA

CDR3nt: TGTGCCAGCAGCTTATCAGGGGGCGCAGGGGAGCAGTACTTC
CDR3aa: CASSLSGGAGEQYF
v_gene: TRBV11-2
j_gene: TRBJ2-7
d_gene: TRBD1
abundance: few

CDR3nt: TGCGCCAGCAGCATGACCCGCGCTAGCGACATCTACGAGCAGTACTTC
CDR3aa: CASSMTRASDIYEQYF
v_gene: TRBV5-1
j_gene: TRBJ2-7
d_gene: NA
abundance: NA

CDR3nt: TGTGCCAGCAGGCCGGGGGGGCATGGCACTGAAGCTTTCTTT
CDR3aa: CASRPGGHGTEAFF
v_gene: TRBV6-5
j_gene: TRBJ1-1
d_gene: NA
abundance: NA

CDR3nt: TGTGCCAGCAGCGGAGACAGGGGGCAGGAGACCCAGTACTTC
CDR3aa: CASSGDRGQETQYF
v_gene: TRBV9
j_gene: TRBJ2-5
d_gene: TRBD1
abundance: many

CDR3nt: TGTGCCAGCAGCTCCAGGACTAGCGGGGGGGCCTATGAGCAGTTCTTC
CDR3aa: CASSSRTSGGAYEQFF
v_gene: TRBV9
j_gene: TRBJ2-1
d_gene: TRBD2
abundance: NA

CDR3nt: TGTGCCACCAGCAGAGGGGGAGCAACTAATGAAAAACTGTTTTTT
CDR3aa: CATSRGGATNEKLFF
v_gene: TRBV15
j_gene: TRBJ1-4
d_gene: NA
abundance: NA

CDR3nt: TGTGCCAGCAGCCAAGACGGCCACTTT
CDR3aa: CASSQDGHF
v_gene: TRBV14
j_gene: TRBJ1-6
d_gene: NA
abundance: NA

CDR3nt: TGTGCCAGCAGCCAATGGACTAGCGGGAGAGATGAGCAGTTCTTC
CDR3aa: CASSQWTSGRDEQFF
v_gene: TRBV3-1/TRBV3-2
j_gene: TRBJ2-1
d_gene: TRBD2
abundance: NA

CDR3nt: TGTGCTAGTGGTCCCGATAGGACAGGGGCGTACACCGGGGAGCTGTTTTTT
CDR3aa: CASGPDRTGAYTGELFF
v_gene: TRBV12-5
j_gene: TRBJ2-2
d_gene: TRBD1
abundance: NA

CDR3nt: TGTGCCAGCTCAACCTCCGGGACAGGGGCCAACAAACTGTTTTTT
CDR3aa: CASSTSGTGANKLFF
v_gene: TRBV18
j_gene: TRBJ1-4
d_gene: TRBD1
abundance: NA

CDR3nt: TGTGCCAGCAGTAGGAAGGTGGGGGGAGAACAAAATGAGCAGTTCTTC
CDR3aa: CASSRKVGGEQNEQFF
v_gene: TRBV5-4
j_gene: TRBJ2-1
d_gene: NA
abundance: once

CDR3nt: TGTGCCAGCAGCTTAGGTCGTCGTCCGAATGAGCAGTTCTTC
CDR3aa: CASSLGRRPNEQFF
v_gene: TRBV7-2
j_gene: TRBJ2-1
d_gene: NA
abundance: NA

CDR3nt: TGTGCCAGCAGCTTAGGATTAGTAAACTCTGGGGCCAACGTCCTGACTTTC
CDR3aa: CASSLGLVNSGANVLTF
v_gene: TRBV7-2
j_gene: TRBJ2-6
d_gene: NA
abundance: NA

CDR3nt: TGCAGCGTTGAAGAGAATCGGGGGGAGCTGTTTTTT
CDR3aa: CSVEENRGELFF
v_gene: TRBV29-1
j_gene: TRBJ2-2
d_gene: NA
abundance: NA

CDR3nt: TGTGCCAGCAGCTTATCGGGGAGACACCGGGCCGATGGCTACACCTTC
CDR3aa: CASSLSGRHRADGYTF
v_gene: TRBV7-9
j_gene: TRBJ1-2
d_gene: NA
abundance: NA

CDR3nt: TGTGCCAGCAGCCAAGCGGTATACGAGCAGTACTTC
CDR3aa: CASSQAVYEQYF
v_gene: TRBV3-1/TRBV3-2
j_gene: TRBJ2-7
d_gene: NA
abundance: NA

CDR3nt: TGTGCCAGCACAGGGGGCGTGAGCGACACTGAAGCTTTCTTT
CDR3aa: CASTGGVSDTEAFF
v_gene: TRBV9
j_gene: TRBJ1-1
d_gene: TRBD1
abundance: NA

CDR3nt: TGCGCCAGCAGCTTGGTAGCGGGAACCTACAATGAGCAGTTCTTC
CDR3aa: CASSLVAGTYNEQFF
v_gene: TRBV5-1
j_gene: TRBJ2-1
d_gene: TRBD2
abundance: NA

CDR3nt: TGTGCCAGCAGTTACCCGGACAGGGGACGCTACGAGCAGTACTTC
CDR3aa: CASSYPDRGRYEQYF
v_gene: TRBV6-2/TRBV6-3
j_gene: TRBJ2-7
d_gene: TRBD1
abundance: NA